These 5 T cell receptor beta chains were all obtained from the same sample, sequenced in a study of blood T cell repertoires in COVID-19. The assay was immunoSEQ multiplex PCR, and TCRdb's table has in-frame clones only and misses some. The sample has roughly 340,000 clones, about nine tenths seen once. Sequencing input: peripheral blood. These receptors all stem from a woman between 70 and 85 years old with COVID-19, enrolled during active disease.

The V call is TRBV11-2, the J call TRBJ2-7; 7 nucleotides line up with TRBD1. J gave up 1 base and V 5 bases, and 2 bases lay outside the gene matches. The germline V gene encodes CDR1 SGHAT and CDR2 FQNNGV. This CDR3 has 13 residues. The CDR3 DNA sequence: TGTGCCAGCAGCCGGGACAGATCCTACGAGCAGTACTTC. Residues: CASSRDRSYEQYF.

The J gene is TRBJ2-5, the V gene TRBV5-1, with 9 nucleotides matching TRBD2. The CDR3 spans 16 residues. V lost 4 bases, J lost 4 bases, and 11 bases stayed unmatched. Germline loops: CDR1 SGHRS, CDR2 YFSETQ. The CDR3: CASSALQRGAGETQYF. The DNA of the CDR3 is TGCGCCAGCAGCGCCTTACAGCGGGGGGCGGGAGAGACCCAGTACTTC.

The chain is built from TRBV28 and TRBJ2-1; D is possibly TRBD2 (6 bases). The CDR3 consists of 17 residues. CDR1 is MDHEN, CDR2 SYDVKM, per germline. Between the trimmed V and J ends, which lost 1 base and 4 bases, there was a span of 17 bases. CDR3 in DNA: TGTGCCAGCAGTTTATCTAGCGCCTTCACGGTATACAATGAGCAGTTCTTC. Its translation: CASSLSSAFTVYNEQFF. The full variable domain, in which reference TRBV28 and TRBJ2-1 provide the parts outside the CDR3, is DVKVTQSSRYLVKRTGEKVFLECVQDMDHENMFWYRQDPGLGLRLIYFSYDVKMKEKGDIPEGYSVSREKKERFSLILESASTNQTSMYLCASSLSSAFTVYNEQFFGPGTRLTVL.

The CDR3 DNA is TGTGCCACCAGCAGAGTCCCCCAGGGGGCCTATGGCTACACCTTC. Translated: CATSRVPQGAYGYTF. The rearrangement joins TRBV15 to TRBJ1-2; 8 nucleotides match TRBD1. The V and J ends lost 1 base and 4 bases, in that order; junction bases with no gene match: 5. The CDR3 is 15 amino acids. CDR1 LNHNV and CDR2 YYDKDF come from the germline V gene (reference sequence).

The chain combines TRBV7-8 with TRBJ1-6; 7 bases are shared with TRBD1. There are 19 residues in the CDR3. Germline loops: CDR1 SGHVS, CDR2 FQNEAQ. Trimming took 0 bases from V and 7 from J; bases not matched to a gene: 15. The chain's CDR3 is CASSLALKQGRMGNSPLHF. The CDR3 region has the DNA TGTGCCAGCAGCTTAGCTCTTAAACAGGGGCGCATGGGAAATTCACCCCTCCACTTT.